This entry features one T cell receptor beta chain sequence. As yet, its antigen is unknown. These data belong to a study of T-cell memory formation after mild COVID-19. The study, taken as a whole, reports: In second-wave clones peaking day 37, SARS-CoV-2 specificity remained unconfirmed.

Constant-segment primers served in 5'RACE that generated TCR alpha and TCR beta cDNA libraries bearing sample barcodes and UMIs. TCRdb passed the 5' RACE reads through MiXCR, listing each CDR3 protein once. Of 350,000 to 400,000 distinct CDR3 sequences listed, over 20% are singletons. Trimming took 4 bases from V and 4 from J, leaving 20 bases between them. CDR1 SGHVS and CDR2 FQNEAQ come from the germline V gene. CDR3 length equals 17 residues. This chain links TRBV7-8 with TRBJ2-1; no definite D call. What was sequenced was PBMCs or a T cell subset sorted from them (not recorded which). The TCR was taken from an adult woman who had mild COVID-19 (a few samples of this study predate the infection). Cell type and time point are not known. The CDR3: CASSYPRRFGPYNEQFF. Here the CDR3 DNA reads TGTGCCAGCAGCTACCCCCGCAGGTTTGGTCCTTACAATGAGCAGTTCTTC.